This T cell receptor beta chain was found in a study of CD8 T cells in ankylosing spondylitis. The CDR3 is made up of 13 amino acids. Trimming shortened V by 3 bases and J by 3 bases, and 9 bases separated the two germline ends. TCRdb re-analysed the 5' RACE reads in MiXCR, keeping a single row per CDR3 protein. The sample consists of 650,000 to 800,000 distinct CDR3 sequences, around 17% of them appearing once. In the case of this clonotype: What it binds is unknown. This may be a read error, as it is one base from a much larger clone.

General study findings and limits: A TCR beta motif of fewer than ten highly homologous variants appeared characteristic of ankylosing spondylitis blood.

The sequence came from a male donor with ankylosing spondylitis. V is TRBV12-3 or TRBV12-4 and J is TRBJ2-7, with D perhaps matching TRBD2 (6 bases). Sample: blood, either unsorted or a sorted T cell fraction (not recorded which). The DNA for the CDR3 is TGTGCCAGCAGTTTTGGGGGGTTCTACGAGCAGTACTTC. Translation: CASSFGGFYEQYF.